This TCR beta chain appears in the sequencing data of a study of post-analysis software for immune sequencing data. Study-wide results and caveats: Roughly five TRBV segments appeared more often in patients than in controls, and TRBV5-6, TRBV5-1 and TRBV20-1 were among these. For normalized Chao1 diversity, multiple sclerosis patients scored significantly lower than controls did.

Incorporated into the TCR beta cDNA libraries were unique molecular identifiers, which served to reduce PCR and sequencing biases. Between roughly 1 and 10 million T cells gave rise to roughly 0.5 million cDNA molecules. Each CDR3 protein gets one entry after TCRdb re-called the PCR reads with MiXCR. The top ten hold 4.9% of the sample, which has around 710,000 distinct CDR3 sequences, under 60% seen once. On this clonotype itself: Its antigen is not identified.

The CDR3 contains 16 residues. The V end was cut by 2 bases, the J end by 0 bases, with 12 bases between. Germline-derived CDR1 and CDR2 are MNHEY and SMNVEV (reference sequence). The rearrangement uses TRBV27 and TRBJ2-3; D unresolved. The receptor was derived from a girl aged 10 to 17 with multiple sclerosis. Sequenced: blood. CDR3 loop: CASSLPGSLSTDTQYF. In DNA, the CDR3 is TGTGCCAGCAGTTTACCAGGAAGTCTTAGCACAGATACGCAGTATTTT.